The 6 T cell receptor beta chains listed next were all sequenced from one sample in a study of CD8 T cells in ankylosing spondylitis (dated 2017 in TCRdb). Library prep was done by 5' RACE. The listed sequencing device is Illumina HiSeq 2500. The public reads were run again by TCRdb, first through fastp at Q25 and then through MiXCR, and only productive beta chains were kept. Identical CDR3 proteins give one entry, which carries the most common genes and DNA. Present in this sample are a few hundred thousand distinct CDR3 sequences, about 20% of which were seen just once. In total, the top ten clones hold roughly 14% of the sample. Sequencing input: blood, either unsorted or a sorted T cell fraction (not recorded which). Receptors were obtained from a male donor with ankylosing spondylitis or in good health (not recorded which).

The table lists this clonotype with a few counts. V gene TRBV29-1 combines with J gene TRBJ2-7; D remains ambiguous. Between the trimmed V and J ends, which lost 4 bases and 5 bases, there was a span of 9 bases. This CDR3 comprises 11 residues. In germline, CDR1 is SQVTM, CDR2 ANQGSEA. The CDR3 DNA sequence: TGCAGCGTTGCTGTTGGTGACGAGCAGTACTTC. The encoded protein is CSVAVGDEQYF.

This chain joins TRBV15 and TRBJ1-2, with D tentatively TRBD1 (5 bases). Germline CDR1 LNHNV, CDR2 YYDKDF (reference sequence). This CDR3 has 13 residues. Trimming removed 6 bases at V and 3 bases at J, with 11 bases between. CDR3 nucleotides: TGTGCCACCAGTCCGGGGCAGGACTATGGCTACACCTTC. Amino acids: CATSPGQDYGYTF.

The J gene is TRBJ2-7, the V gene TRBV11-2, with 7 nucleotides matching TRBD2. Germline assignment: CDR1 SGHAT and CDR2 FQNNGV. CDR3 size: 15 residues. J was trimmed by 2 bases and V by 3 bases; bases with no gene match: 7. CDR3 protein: CASSLAGRVAYEQYF. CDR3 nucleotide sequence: TGTGCCAGCAGCTTGGCGGGGAGGGTAGCCTACGAGCAGTACTTC.

The CDR3 region is CAITDQRTSGGASPSGANVLTF. In DNA form, the CDR3 reads TGTGCCATCACCGATCAGCGGACTAGCGGGGGGGCGTCACCATCTGGGGCCAACGTCCTGACTTTC. The rearrangement joins TRBV6-1 to TRBJ2-6, with 15 bases matching TRBD2. CDR1 and CDR2 from the germline V gene are MNHNS and SASEGT. The CDR3 loop spans 22 amino acids. The V segment lost 10 bases and the J segment 1 base; nucleotides outside the gene matches: 20.

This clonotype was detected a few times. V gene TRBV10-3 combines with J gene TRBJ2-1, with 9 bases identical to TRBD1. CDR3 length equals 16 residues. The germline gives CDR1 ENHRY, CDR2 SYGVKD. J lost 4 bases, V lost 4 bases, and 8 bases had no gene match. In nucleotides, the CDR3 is TGTGCCATCAGTGCCGGGACAGGGCTAGATTACAATGAGCAGTTCTTC. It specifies CAISAGTGLDYNEQFF.

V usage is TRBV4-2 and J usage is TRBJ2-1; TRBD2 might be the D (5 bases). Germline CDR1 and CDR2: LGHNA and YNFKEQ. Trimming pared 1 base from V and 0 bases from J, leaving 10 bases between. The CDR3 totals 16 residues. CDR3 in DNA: TGTGCCAGCAGCCAAGGCTTGGGGAGCTCCTACAATGAGCAGTTCTTC. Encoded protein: CASSQGLGSSYNEQFF.